The 31 T cell receptor beta chains below come from one sample, sequenced in a study of T cell repertoires in cytomegalovirus infection (dated by TCRdb to the late 2010s). TCRdb lists the instrument as Illumina HiSeq 1500. Using fastp trimming at Q25 and MiXCR clonotype assembly, TCRdb reanalyzed the public sequencing data and kept in-frame beta chains. Identical CDR3 protein sequences are pooled into one entry, listed with their most common genes and DNA. The sample table shows a few hundred thousand distinct CDR3 sequences, and about a sixth are seen once. Around 10% of the sample lies in the top ten. Sequencing was carried out using PBMCs. The receptors were sampled from a human donor in good health (CMV status not recorded). Some clones in this sample may be carry-over from other donors' samples.

The sample holds a few counts of this clonotype. V is TRBV19 and J is TRBJ1-1, with unresolved D. Germline CDR1 LNHDA, CDR2 SQIVND (reference sequence). Trimming pared 3 bases from V and 1 base from J, leaving 6 bases between. The CDR3 totals 13 residues. The CDR3 DNA reads TGTGCCAGTAGTATCTGGCAGAACACTGAAGCTTTCTTT. This sequence encodes CASSIWQNTEAFF.

The V and J genes are TRBV19 and TRBJ2-2; 10 bases align to TRBD2. The CDR3 totals 15 residues. The germline V gene has CDR1 LNHDA and CDR2 SQIVND (reference sequence). The trim removed 7 bases at V and 8 bases at J, leaving 10 bases unmatched. The CDR3 here is CASTSLAGVSGELFF. The CDR3 region has the DNA TGTGCCAGTACCTCCCTAGCGGGAGTTTCTGGGGAGCTGTTTTTT.

This clonotype has just a few counts. The chain joins TRBV7-4 to TRBJ1-2; no definite D call. Between the trimmed V and J ends, which lost 1 base and 6 bases, there was a span of 9 bases. The CDR3 is 13 amino acids. Germline V gene data show CDR1 as SGHVT and CDR2 as SQSDAQ. The CDR3, as DNA: TGTGCCAGCAGCTTAGGGTACAGCGATGGCTACACCTTC. It translates to CASSLGYSDGYTF.

The rearrangement links TRBV7-9 to TRBJ2-7; D ambiguous. Germline-derived CDR1 and CDR2 are SEHNR and FQNEAQ (reference sequence). The CDR3 has 15 residues. V dropped 5 bases and J dropped 2 bases, with 16 bases sitting between them. The CDR3 nucleotides read TGTGCCAGCAGCACGGCTAGGTCGTCGGCCTACGAGCAGTACTTC. Its translation: CASSTARSSAYEQYF.

The table lists this clonotype with a few counts. The chain has TRBV3-1 and TRBJ2-3, with a weak D call TRBD2 (5 bases). Germline CDR1 is LGHDT and CDR2 is YNNKEL (reference sequence). Between the trimmed V and J ends, which lost 4 bases and 11 bases, there was a span of 13 bases. This CDR3 has 12 amino acids. CDR3 protein: CASSLDPGVQYF. In nucleotides, the CDR3 is TGTGCCAGCAGCCTGGATCCCGGGGTGCAGTATTTT.

In its sample, this clonotype was seen many times. The chain uses TRBV12-3 or TRBV12-4 and TRBJ1-5, with 10 positions matching TRBD1. There are 16 residues in the CDR3. V trimming: 5 bases; J trimming: 1 base; junction bases outside the gene matches: 5. CDR3 amino acids: CASSPGTGASNQPQHF. The CDR3 region has the DNA TGTGCCAGCAGTCCCGGGACAGGGGCCAGCAATCAGCCCCAGCATTTT.

This clonotype has ten or more counts. The chain couples TRBV7-3 to TRBJ2-6; no clear D. This CDR3 region has 18 residues. The V and J ends lost 5 bases and 6 bases respectively, with 23 bases between them. Looked up from germline, CDR1 is SGHTA and CDR2 is FQGTGA. The CDR3 loop reads CASSLVARRVLEANVLTF. DNA for the CDR3: TGTGCCAGCAGCCTAGTTGCCCGACGGGTTCTGGAGGCCAACGTCCTGACTTTC.

With respect to this clonotype: Since a much larger clone is just one base distant, this may be a read error. The CDR3 ends on some other residue instead of the conserved phenylalanine or tryptophan, so this is likely a read error. The chain couples TRBV5-3 to TRBJ1-2, with no clear D. TRBV5-3 is given ORF status, its function remaining uncertain. V lost 8 bases, J lost 0 bases, and 11 bases lay in between. The CDR3 consists of 13 residues. CDR3 sequence (DNA): TGTGCCAGCAGCCGCCCGCCTAACTATGGCTACACCTCC. Translating gives CASSRPPNYGYTS.

The V gene is TRBV28, the J gene TRBJ2-1, with 11 positions matching TRBD2. V shed 6 bases, J shed 5 bases, and the junction held 9 bases outside the gene matches. Germline V gene sequence: CDR1 MDHEN, CDR2 SYDVKM. The CDR3 consists of 16 residues. The CDR3 sequence: CASSPLAGGRDNEQFF. The CDR3 DNA reads as TGTGCCAGCAGCCCTTTAGCGGGAGGGCGAGACAATGAGCAGTTCTTC.

This clonotype appeared once. The junction and the germline gene differ at one end; a read error may be behind it. V is TRBV7-6 and J is TRBJ1-2, with D possibly TRBD1 on 6 matching bases. The CDR3 has 16 amino acids. Germline lookup yields CDR1 SGHVS and CDR2 FNYEAQ. The chain's CDR3 is CASSSIGGDDVGGCTF. The CDR3 bases are TGTGCCAGCAGCTCAATAGGGGGGGACGACGTCGGGGGCTGCACCTTC.

In its sample, this clonotype was seen a few times. This sequence joins TRBV6-5 and TRBJ2-7, with D perhaps matching TRBD2 (5 bases). The CDR3 runs to 14 residues. Trimming left V 6 bases short and J 0 bases short, with 12 bases between. Per germline, CDR1 MNHEY and CDR2 SVGAGI. The CDR3 reads CASSSATSSYEQYF. CDR3 nucleotides: TGTGCCAGCAGCTCGGCCACTAGCTCCTACGAGCAGTACTTC.

This clonotype was detected ten times or more. The chain has TRBV10-3 and TRBJ2-3, with D unresolved. Trimming left V 7 bases short and J 0 bases short, with 8 bases between. The germline V gene encodes CDR1 ENHRY and CDR2 SYGVKD. CDR3 size: 13 residues. CDR3 bases: TGTGCCATCATGTTGGACAGCACAGATACGCAGTATTTT. Protein sequence: CAIMLDSTDTQYF.

The chain joins TRBV19 to TRBJ2-7; 7 nucleotides agree with TRBD2. The ends lost 0 bases at V and 3 bases at J; junction bases unmatched: 8. This CDR3 has 16 amino acids. Germline V lookup: CDR1 LNHDA, CDR2 SQIVND (reference sequence). The CDR3 here is CASSIDLSGTYYEQYF. CDR3 DNA: TGTGCCAGTAGTATAGATCTAAGCGGGACCTACTACGAGCAGTACTTC.

This clonotype occurred a few times. This chain joins TRBV7-9 and TRBJ1-2, with D perhaps matching TRBD1 (5 bases). The CDR3 consists of 16 residues. Trimming shortened V by 5 bases and J by 3 bases, and 19 bases separated the two germline ends. From germline, CDR1 is SEHNR and CDR2 FQNEAQ (reference sequence). In nucleotides, the CDR3 is TGTGCCAGCAGCCGATCATGGGACCCGGGGGACTATGGCTACACCTTC. It is translated as CASSRSWDPGDYGYTF.

This clonotype was observed at least ten times. The V gene is TRBV12-3 or TRBV12-4, the J gene TRBJ1-2; D may be TRBD1 (5 bases). The V end lost 5 bases, the J end lost 1 base, and 8 bases lay between the germline ends. The CDR3 has 13 residues. The CDR3 spells CASSAQGNYGYTF. DNA of the CDR3: TGTGCCAGCAGTGCCCAGGGTAACTATGGCTACACCTTC.

The chain is built from TRBV7-9 and TRBJ2-1, with no clear D. CDR3 size: 14 residues. Germline lookup yields CDR1 SEHNR and CDR2 FQNEAQ (reference sequence). V gave up 2 bases and J gave up 5 bases, with 10 bases separating them. The CDR3: CASSLSDPHNEQFF. CDR3 nucleotide sequence: TGTGCCAGCAGCTTAAGCGACCCGCACAATGAGCAGTTCTTC. The complete variable domain, with remaining parts taken from reference TRBV7-9 and TRBJ2-1, reads DTGVSQNPRHKITKRGQNVTFRCDPISEHNRLYWYRQTLGQGPEFLTYFQNEAQLEKSRLLSDRFSAERPKGSFSTLEIQRTEQGDSAMYLCASSLSDPHNEQFFGPGTRLTVL.

This clonotype has a handful of counts. The chain couples TRBV6-1 to TRBJ2-7; no clear D. The CDR3 consists of 12 residues. The V gene's germline CDR1 is MNHNS and CDR2 SASEGT. Trimming removed 7 bases at V and 7 bases at J, with 14 bases between. CDR3 DNA sequence: TGTGCCAGCACTGACCCCGGGCGAGAGCAGTACTTC. Translating gives CASTDPGREQYF.

V is TRBV29-1 and J is TRBJ2-7, with D hard to call. Germline lookup yields CDR1 SQVTM and CDR2 ANQGSEA. This CDR3 comprises 11 residues. Trimming cost V 6 bases and J 3 bases, with 9 bases left between them. CDR3: CSVTFFYEQYF. As DNA, the CDR3 is TGCAGCGTCACCTTCTTCTACGAGCAGTACTTC.

This clonotype turned up a few times. CDR3 sequence: CASSPQGYEQFF. The CDR3 coding sequence is TGTGCCAGCAGTCCACAGGGGTATGAGCAGTTCTTC. The J gene is TRBJ2-1, the V gene TRBV2; 7 positions agree with TRBD1. Looked up from germline, CDR1 is SNHLY and CDR2 is FYNNEI. V lost 5 bases, J lost 8 bases, and 3 bases stayed unmatched. The CDR3 spans 12 residues.

This clonotype was seen a few times. The chain combines TRBV4-1 with TRBJ2-2; TRBD1 agrees at 9 bases. Per germline, CDR1 MGHRA and CDR2 YSYEKL. CDR3 size: 18 residues. With 0 bases clipped from V and 6 bases from J, the junction kept 11 bases outside the gene matches. CDR3 sequence reads: CASSQEIETGGVPGELFF. The DNA of the CDR3 is TGCGCCAGCAGCCAAGAGATCGAGACAGGGGGTGTCCCCGGGGAGCTGTTTTTT.

This clonotype has a count of ten or more. The chain links TRBV4-3 to TRBJ2-1; perhaps TRBD2 as D (6 bases). The CDR3 sequence is 17 residues long. V lost 0 bases and J lost 6, with 18 bases in between. CDR1 and CDR2 (germline): LGHNA, YSLEER. CDR3 sequence (DNA): TGCGCCAGCAGCCAAGATCCGCAATCGGGGGTTGGCAATGAGCAGTTCTTC. Translated, it gives CASSQDPQSGVGNEQFF.

This clonotype has a handful of counts. This chain uses TRBV11-2 with TRBJ1-1, with D maybe TRBD1 (5 bases). The CDR3 is made up of 14 amino acids. The V gene lost 4 bases and the J gene lost 8 bases, with 17 bases spanning the gap. Germline assignment: CDR1 SGHAT and CDR2 FQNNGV. CDR3 region: CASSSIRGAWEAFF. The CDR3 DNA reads as TGTGCCAGCAGCTCTATACGAGGGGCGTGGGAAGCTTTCTTT.

The chain links TRBV11-2 to TRBJ1-1; tentative D call: TRBD1 (6 bases). V was pared by 3 bases and J by 0 bases, with 17 bases between. The CDR3 runs 17 residues. Germline loops: CDR1 SGHAT, CDR2 FQNNGV. Here the CDR3 DNA reads TGTGCCAGCAGCTTTACCGGGACAAGTCGAATGAACACTGAAGCTTTCTTT. It encodes CASSFTGTSRMNTEAFF.

This chain joins TRBV4-2 and TRBJ2-1; 8 bases align to TRBD2. Germline values: CDR1 LGHNA, CDR2 YNFKEQ. CDR3 length: 15 amino acids. V was pared by 0 bases and J by 9 bases, with 7 bases of the junction left unmatched. DNA of the CDR3: TGTGCCAGCAGCCAAGATCTCCGGGAGGGCGCTGAGCAGTTCTTC. Encoded protein: CASSQDLREGAEQFF.

This clonotype was counted at least ten times. The chain recombines TRBV7-2 with TRBJ1-1; D is unresolved. The CDR3 loop spans 17 amino acids. Trimming left V 1 base short and J 1 base short, with 16 bases between. Germline CDR1 reads SGHTA; CDR2 reads FQGNSA. CDR3 DNA sequence: TGTGCCAGCAGCTTAGTAGTGGACGGGTTGGGGAACACTGAAGCTTTCTTT. Its translation is CASSLVVDGLGNTEAFF.

The chain combines TRBV6-6 with TRBJ2-5; TRBD1 matches 9 bases. J lost 4 bases, V lost 5 bases, and 8 bases had no gene match. Germline V gene lookup returns CDR1 MNHNY and CDR2 SVGAGI (reference sequence). The CDR3 consists of 15 residues. The CDR3 reads CASSPQGAEGETQYF. DNA for the CDR3: TGTGCCAGCAGTCCACAGGGGGCTGAGGGAGAGACCCAGTACTTC.

In this sample, this clonotype turned up a few times. This chain links TRBV10-3 with TRBJ2-7; the match to TRBD1 covers 8 bases. V gave up 6 bases and J gave up 6 bases; unmatched junction bases: 7. Germline V gives CDR1 ENHRY, CDR2 SYGVKD. The CDR3 has 13 residues. The CDR3 sequence is CAISGQGYGEQYF. As DNA, the CDR3 is TGTGCCATCAGCGGACAGGGTTACGGCGAGCAGTACTTC.

This clonotype was recorded a few times. The chain recombines TRBV6-1 with TRBJ1-1, with 7 bases matching TRBD1. Trimming cost V 6 bases and J 7 bases; bases outside gene matches: 8. The CDR3 is 13 residues long. CDR1 MNHNS and CDR2 SASEGT come from the germline V gene. CDR3: CASSSTGKGEAFF. CDR3 in DNA: TGTGCCAGCAGCTCGACAGGGAAGGGTGAAGCTTTCTTT.

The table lists this clonotype with many counts. V gene TRBV12-3 or TRBV12-4 combines with J gene TRBJ2-5; TRBD2 matches 9 bases. CDR3 size: 15 residues. The ends lost 3 bases at V and 5 bases at J; junction bases unmatched: 7. The CDR3 region is CASSLSLAGTETQYF. For the CDR3, the DNA is TGTGCCAGCAGTTTGTCTCTAGCGGGGACCGAGACCCAGTACTTC.

This clonotype was seen ten or more times. V gene TRBV19 combines with J gene TRBJ1-6; D is ambiguous. V shed 9 bases and J shed 8 bases, with 14 bases lying between them. The CDR3 consists of 13 residues. Germline V CDR1 and CDR2: LNHDA, SQIVND (reference sequence). CDR3 residues: CASAIGRDSPLHF. The CDR3, as DNA: TGTGCCAGCGCAATAGGGAGGGATTCACCCCTCCACTTT.

This clonotype was recorded a few times. V is TRBV15 and J is TRBJ1-4; perhaps TRBD1 as D (6 bases). CDR1 LNHNV and CDR2 YYDKDF come from the germline V gene (reference sequence). This CDR3 is 17 amino acids long. The V gene lost 5 bases and the J gene lost 0 bases, with 16 bases spanning the gap. The CDR3 sequence: CATSGGARRTTNEKLFF. CDR3 nucleotide sequence: TGTGCCACCAGCGGGGGGGCCCGACGAACAACTAATGAAAAACTGTTTTTT.